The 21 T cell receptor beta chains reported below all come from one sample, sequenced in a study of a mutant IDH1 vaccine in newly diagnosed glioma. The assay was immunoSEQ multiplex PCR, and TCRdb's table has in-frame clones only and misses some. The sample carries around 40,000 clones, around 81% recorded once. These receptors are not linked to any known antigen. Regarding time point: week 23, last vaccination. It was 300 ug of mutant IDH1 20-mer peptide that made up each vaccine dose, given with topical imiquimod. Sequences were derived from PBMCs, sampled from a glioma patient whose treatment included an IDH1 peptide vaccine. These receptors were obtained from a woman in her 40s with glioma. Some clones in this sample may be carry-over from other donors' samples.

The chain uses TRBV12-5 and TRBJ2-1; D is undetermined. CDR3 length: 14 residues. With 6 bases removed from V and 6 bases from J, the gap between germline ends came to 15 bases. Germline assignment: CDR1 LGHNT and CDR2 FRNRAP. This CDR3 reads CASGAKSAVNEQFF. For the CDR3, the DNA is TGTGCTAGTGGAGCCAAGAGCGCCGTCAATGAGCAGTTCTTC.

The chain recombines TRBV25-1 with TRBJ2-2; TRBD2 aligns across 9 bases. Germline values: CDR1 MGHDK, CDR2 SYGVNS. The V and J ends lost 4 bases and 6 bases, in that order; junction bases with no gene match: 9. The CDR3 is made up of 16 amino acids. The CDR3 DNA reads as TGTGCCAGCAGTGCTAATAGCGGGAGCTCCGCCGGGGAGCTGTTTTTT. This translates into CASSANSGSSAGELFF.

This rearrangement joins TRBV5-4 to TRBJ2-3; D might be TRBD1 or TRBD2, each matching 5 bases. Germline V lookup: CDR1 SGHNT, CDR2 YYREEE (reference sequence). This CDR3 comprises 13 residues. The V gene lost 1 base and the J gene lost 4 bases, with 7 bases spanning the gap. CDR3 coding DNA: TGTGCCAGCAGCTTGTTGGGGGCAGATACGCAGTATTTT. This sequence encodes CASSLLGADTQYF.

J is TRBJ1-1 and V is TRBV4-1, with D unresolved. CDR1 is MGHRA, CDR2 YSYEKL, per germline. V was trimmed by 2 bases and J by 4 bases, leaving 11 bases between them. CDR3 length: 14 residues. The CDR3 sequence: CASSQLSMGTEAFF. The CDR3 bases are TGCGCCAGCAGCCAACTCTCGATGGGCACTGAAGCTTTCTTT.

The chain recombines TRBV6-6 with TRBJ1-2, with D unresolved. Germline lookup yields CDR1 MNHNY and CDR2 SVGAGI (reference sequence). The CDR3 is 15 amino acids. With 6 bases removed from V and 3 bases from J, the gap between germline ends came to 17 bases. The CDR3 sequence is CASRADVGRHYGYTF. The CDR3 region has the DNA TGTGCCAGCAGGGCTGACGTTGGGCGGCACTATGGCTACACCTTC.

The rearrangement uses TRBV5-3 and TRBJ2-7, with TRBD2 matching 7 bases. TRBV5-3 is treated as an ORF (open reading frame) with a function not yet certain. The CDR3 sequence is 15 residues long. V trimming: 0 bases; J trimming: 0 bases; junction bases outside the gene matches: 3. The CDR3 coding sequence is TGTGCCAGAAGCTTGGTGGCGGGAGCCTCCTACGAGCAGTACTTC. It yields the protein CARSLVAGASYEQYF.

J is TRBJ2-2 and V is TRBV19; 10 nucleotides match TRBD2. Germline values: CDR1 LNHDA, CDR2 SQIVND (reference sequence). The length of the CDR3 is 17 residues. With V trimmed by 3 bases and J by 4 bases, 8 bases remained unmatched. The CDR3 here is CASSIASGGPVTGELFF. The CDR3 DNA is TGTGCCAGTAGTATTGCTAGCGGGGGTCCAGTCACCGGGGAGCTGTTTTTT.

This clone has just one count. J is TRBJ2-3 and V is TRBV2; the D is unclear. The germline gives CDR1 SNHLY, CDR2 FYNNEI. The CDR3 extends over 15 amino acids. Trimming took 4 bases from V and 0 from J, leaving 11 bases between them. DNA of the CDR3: TGTGCCAGCAGTGTCCGGAGCTCTAGCACAGATACGCAGTATTTT. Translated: CASSVRSSSTDTQYF.

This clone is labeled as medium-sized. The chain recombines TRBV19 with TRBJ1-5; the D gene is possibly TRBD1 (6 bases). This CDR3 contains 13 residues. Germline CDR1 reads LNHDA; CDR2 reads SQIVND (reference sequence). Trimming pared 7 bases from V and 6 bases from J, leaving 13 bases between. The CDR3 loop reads CASTLQGGQPQHF. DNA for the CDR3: TGTGCCAGTACCCTACAGGGTGGTCAGCCCCAGCATTTT.

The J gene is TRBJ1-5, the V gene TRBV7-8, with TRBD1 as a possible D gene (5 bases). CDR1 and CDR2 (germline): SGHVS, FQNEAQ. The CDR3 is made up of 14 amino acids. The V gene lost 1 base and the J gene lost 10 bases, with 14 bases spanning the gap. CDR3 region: CASSLVRDGKPQHF. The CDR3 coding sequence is TGTGCCAGCAGCTTAGTTCGGGACGGTAAACCCCAGCATTTT.

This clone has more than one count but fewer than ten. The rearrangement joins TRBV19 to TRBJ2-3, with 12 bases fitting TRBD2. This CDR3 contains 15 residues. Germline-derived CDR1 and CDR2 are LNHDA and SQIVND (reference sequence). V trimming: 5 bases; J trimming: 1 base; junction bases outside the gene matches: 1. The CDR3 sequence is CASSGLAGRTDTQYF. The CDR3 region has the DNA TGTGCCAGTAGTGGACTAGCGGGACGCACAGATACGCAGTATTTT.

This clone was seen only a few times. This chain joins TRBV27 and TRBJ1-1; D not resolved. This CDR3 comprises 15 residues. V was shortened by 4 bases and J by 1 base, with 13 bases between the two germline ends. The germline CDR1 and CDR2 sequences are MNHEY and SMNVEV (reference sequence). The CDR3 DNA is TGTGCCAGCAGTTCCTACCAGGCGGCGAACACTGAAGCTTTCTTT. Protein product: CASSSYQAANTEAFF.

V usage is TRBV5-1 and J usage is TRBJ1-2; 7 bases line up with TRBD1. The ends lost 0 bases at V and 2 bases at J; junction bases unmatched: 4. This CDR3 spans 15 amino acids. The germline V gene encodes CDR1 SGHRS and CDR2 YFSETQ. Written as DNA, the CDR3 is TGCGCCAGCAGCTTGGATCAGGGGGAAAACTATGGCTACACCTTC. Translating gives CASSLDQGENYGYTF. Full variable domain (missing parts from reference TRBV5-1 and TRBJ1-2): KAGVTQTPRYLIKTRGQQVTLSCSPISGHRSVSWYQQTPGQGLQFLFEYFSETQRNKGNFPGRFSGRQFSNSRSEMNVSTLELGDSALYLCASSLDQGENYGYTFGSGTRLTVV.

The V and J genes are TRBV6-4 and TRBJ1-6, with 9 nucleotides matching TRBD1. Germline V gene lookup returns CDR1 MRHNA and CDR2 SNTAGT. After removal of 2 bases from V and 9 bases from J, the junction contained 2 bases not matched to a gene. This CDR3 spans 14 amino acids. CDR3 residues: CASSDGTGISPLHF. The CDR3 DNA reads TGTGCCAGCAGTGACGGGACAGGGATTTCACCCCTCCACTTT.

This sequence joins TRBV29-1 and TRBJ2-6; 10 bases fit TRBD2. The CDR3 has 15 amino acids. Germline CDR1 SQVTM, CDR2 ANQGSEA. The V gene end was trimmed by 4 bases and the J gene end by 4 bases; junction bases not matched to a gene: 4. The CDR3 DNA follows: TGCAGCGTTGTTAGCGGGGGGTCCGGGGCCAACGTCCTGACTTTC. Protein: CSVVSGGSGANVLTF.

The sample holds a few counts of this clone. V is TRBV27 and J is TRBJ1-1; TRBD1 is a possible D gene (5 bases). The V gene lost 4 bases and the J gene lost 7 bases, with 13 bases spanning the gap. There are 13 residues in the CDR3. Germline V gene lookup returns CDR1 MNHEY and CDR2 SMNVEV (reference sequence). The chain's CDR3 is CASSWGEGGEAFF. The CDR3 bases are TGTGCCAGCAGTTGGGGGGAAGGCGGTGAAGCTTTCTTT.

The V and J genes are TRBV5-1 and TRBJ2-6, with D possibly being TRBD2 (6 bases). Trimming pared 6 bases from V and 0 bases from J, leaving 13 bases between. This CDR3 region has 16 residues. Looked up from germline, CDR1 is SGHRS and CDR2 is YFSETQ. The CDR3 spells CASTSWGVSGANVLTF. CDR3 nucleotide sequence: TGCGCCAGCACTTCCTGGGGGGTCTCTGGGGCCAACGTCCTGACTTTC.

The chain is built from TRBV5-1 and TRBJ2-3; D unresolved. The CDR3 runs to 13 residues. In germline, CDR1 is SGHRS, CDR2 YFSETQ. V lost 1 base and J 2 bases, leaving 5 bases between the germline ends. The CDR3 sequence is CASSLRITDTQYF. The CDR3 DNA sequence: TGCGCCAGCAGCTTGCGGATCACAGATACGCAGTATTTT.

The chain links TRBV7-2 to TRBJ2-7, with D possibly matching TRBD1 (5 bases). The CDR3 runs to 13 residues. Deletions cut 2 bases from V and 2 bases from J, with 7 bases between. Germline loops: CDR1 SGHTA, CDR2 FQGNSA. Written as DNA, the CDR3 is TGTGCCAGCAGCTTAAGGGGCCCCTACGAGCAGTACTTC. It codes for CASSLRGPYEQYF.

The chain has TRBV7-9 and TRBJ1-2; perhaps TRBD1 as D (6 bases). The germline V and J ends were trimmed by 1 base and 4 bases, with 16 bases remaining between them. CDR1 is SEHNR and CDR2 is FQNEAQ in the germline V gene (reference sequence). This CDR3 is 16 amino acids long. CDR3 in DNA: TGTGCCAGCAGCTTAGATGGCGGGGGGGCTGGCTATGGCTACACCTTC. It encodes CASSLDGGGAGYGYTF.

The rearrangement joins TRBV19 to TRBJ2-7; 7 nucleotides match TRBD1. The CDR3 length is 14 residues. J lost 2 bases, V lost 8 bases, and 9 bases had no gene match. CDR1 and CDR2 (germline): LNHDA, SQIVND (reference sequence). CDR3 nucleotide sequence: TGTGCCAGTTCACCGGGACAGCAGACCTACGAGCAGTACTTC. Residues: CASSPGQQTYEQYF.